This T cell receptor beta chain was found in a study of vaccination effects on CD4 cells after COVID-19 (dated by TCRdb to between 2022 and 2023). With respect to the entire study: To identify antigen-specific CD4+ T cell clonotypes by their expansion, the ViraFEST assay first stimulated PBMC with viral peptide pools and then applied TCR sequencing. Fewer than 2.5 million PBMC per well were cultured in IMDM with 5% human AB serum, around 9.1 IU/ml IL-2 and gentamicin, plus 10 ug/ml peptides. A total of 10 COVID-19 convalescent patients and a few SARS-CoV-2-naive healthy vaccine recipients were included in the full study. Across the study, the median time from the second dose to post-vaccine sampling was 72 days (range 14 to 241). Cultures from other donors in the study were sequenced using the Oncomine TCR Beta short-read assay on an Illumina iSeq 100. In both COVID-19 convalescent patients and infection-naive vaccine recipients, the study compared SARS-CoV-2 spike-specific CD4+ TCR repertoires from before mRNA vaccination with those from after it.

The paper's findings and limits, for the study overall: The study was limited by a small number of convalescent patients and lacked early post-infection timepoints. Among healthy vaccine recipients, nearly all vaccine-induced clones were SARS-CoV-2 mono-reactive, and just 1 of 255 was cross-reactive with common cold coronaviruses. Both infection-induced and vaccine-induced clones contracted markedly at late post-vaccination timepoints, which is consistent with waning T cell responses.

Libraries were constructed by the immunoSEQ multiplex PCR assay. DNA from the cultured and isolated CD4+ T cells underwent TCR beta CDR3 sequencing. Per the original workflow: The analysis removed non-productive TCR sequences, trimmed reads to the CDR3 region, and retained only CDR3s that were 7 or more amino acids long. The MANAFEST web app was used to pick out antigen-specific clonotypes by comparing their expansion in peptide wells with that in reference cultures. To be called positive, a clone needed expansion at FDR<0.05 compared with the reference and with all other wells, an odds ratio greater than 5, and a frequency greater than 0.1% in two replicate wells. A clonotype was called cross-reactive if it was significantly expanded both in SARS-CoV-2 spike wells and in at least one common cold coronavirus spike condition. Levenshtein distance calculated with the stringdist R package was used to assess CDR3 similarity, and unrooted trees were constructed with ape in R 3.6.1. What TCRdb holds here is the immuneACCESS table cut down to in-frame rearrangements. Part of the clones is not present; checked against another copy, under half of the missing clones reflect an unresolved V gene, and the others are unexplained. V and J calls and clone size come straight from that table; D and trimming were deduced from the DNA. The sample has 60,000 to 80,000 clones on record, roughly 81% of them singletons. The ten largest clonotypes hold 2.2% of the sample.

Notes on this clone: This receptor's antigen is unknown. Base quality data are lacking; no much larger clone is found one base away.

In the germline V gene (reference sequence), CDR1 corresponds to LGHDT and CDR2 to YNNKEL. V sheds 1 base and J sheds 7 bases, leaving 8 bases between their ends. The CDR3 goes from the cysteine to the phenylalanine over 13 residues. Only CDR3 DNA remains: 39 bases, in frame from the first base. After around 11 days of culture, CD4+ T cells were isolated with the EasySep CD4+ T cell isolation kit. Participants received two doses of either the BNT162b2 or the mRNA-1273 mRNA SARS-CoV-2 vaccine. Healthy vaccine recipients had no prior SARS-CoV-2 infection, confirmed by negative nucleocapsid antibodies before and after vaccination. Half of the culture medium was replaced with fresh IL-2-containing medium on days 3 and 7. Unless noted otherwise, every peptide stimulation condition was grown in triplicate wells. PBMC were separated from whole blood using Ficoll-Paque Plus gradient centrifugation and were then either cryopreserved at -140C or used fresh. Genomic DNA was extracted from cultured CD4+ T cells with the QIAamp micro DNA kit.

The input for sequencing was CD4+ T cells from PBMCs cultured without peptide, taken after COVID-19 vaccination. The chain joins TRBV3-1 (or the pseudogene TRBV3-2) to TRBJ1-5; the D gene identity is not certain. This TCR came from a human donor who received a COVID-19 vaccine. The CDR3: CASSQGTGQPQHF. The nucleotide sequence is TGTGCCAGCAGCCAAGGGACTGGGCAGCCCCAGCATTTT.